These T cell receptor beta chains were read from a single sample in a study of blood T cells in healthy people across ages. Via MiXCR, TCRdb re-called the 5' RACE reads, giving one row per CDR3 protein. The sample has approximately 1.5 million distinct CDR3 sequences, approximately 43% seen once. The sample comprised blood. Receptors were obtained from a woman between 18 and 29 years old in good health. CDR3s include the opening cysteine and the closing phenylalanine or tryptophan. Expanded clones are given a class, and other clones once, few, many or no size at all.

V,size,CDR3
TRBV4-3,.,CASRRTGGMNTEAFF
TRBV4-1,.,CASSEGTSGVYNEQYF
TRBV6-2/TRBV6-3,few,CASSPQLAGSYEQYF
TRBV7-9,few,CASSKIQGQFNEKLFF
TRBV7-9,.,CASSPKIANEKLFF
TRBV6-1,.,CASSGQGVYGGYTF
TRBV3-1,.,CASSRVRTSGIEQYF
TRBV20-1,.,CSAGRTPLAGFSSYEQYF
TRBV29-1,.,CSATGGEGGEQFF
TRBV10-3,.,CAISVSGAGDTDTQYF
TRBV6-1,.,CASSDGTGPYNEQFF
TRBV28,.,CASSGVVDEKLFF
TRBV24-1,.,CATSDFADTQYF
TRBV20-1,.,CSASPSGGLSTDTQYF
TRBV29-1,few,CSVVLAGASEQFF
TRBV20-1,once,CSARVSHSNTGELFF
TRBV7-9,.,CASTGAGVLYEQYF
TRBV4-1,.,CASSRQFHTEAFF
TRBV28,few,CASSGSGLAAYEQYF
TRBV3-1,.,CASSTYSNSPLHF
TRBV20-1,.,CSAQFGDWRGWETQYF
TRBV20-1,.,CSARGQSYNEQFF
TRBV6-2/TRBV6-3,few,CASKYQGADIGEQYF
TRBV29-1,few,CSVGAGWSGDEQFF
TRBV29-1,.,CSSLALNMNTEAFF
TRBV13,.,CASSLGFGGTEAFF
TRBV19,.,CASRVGTGASPLHF
TRBV4-1,many,CASSSRTDYNEQFF
TRBV4-3,few,CASSQDPNNSPLHF
TRBV5-1,.,CASMSPGTDTQYF
TRBV7-9,.,CASSFSDRGAYGYTF
TRBV11-2,.,CASSRLGLAETDTQYF
TRBV12-3/TRBV12-4,few,CASSKIDTQYF
TRBV4-3,few,CASSQDLRGSYGYTF
TRBV27,.,CASRSGGLGQGLSSYNSPLHF
TRBV11-2,many,CASSNTLTQYF
TRBV2,.,CASSGQDNSCEQYF
TRBV7-8,.,CATTAPWPQTHNEQFF
TRBV27,once,CASRDVFYGYTF
TRBV20-1,.,CSAIPFLGTGIGNEQYF
TRBV4-1,.,CASSPANKPYEQYF
TRBV6-6,.,CASRRQGATGELFF